Below are 23 T cell receptor beta chains sequenced from a single sample in a study of shared clonotypes between healthy human individuals. Clones were read by immunoSEQ multiplex PCR, and TCRdb kept only the in-frame ones, dropping some. Altogether 630,000 or so clones are present, 95% to 98% being singletons, with the ten largest covering approximately 0.3%. Terminally differentiated effector memory CD45RA+ cells were left out of the naive CD8 fraction, which was CD45RO-negative and positively selected for CCR7. Sequenced input: naive CD8+ T cells sorted from blood. The receptor set was obtained from a man younger than 40 in good health.

The chain carries TRBV7-9 and TRBJ2-7; D is unresolved. V lost 3 bases and J lost 0, with 15 bases in between. This CDR3 comprises 16 residues. CDR1 is SEHNR, CDR2 FQNEAQ, per germline (reference sequence). CDR3 bases: TGTGCCAGCAGCTTTATCATAAGGCACAGCTCCTACGAGCAGTACTTC. Residues: CASSFIIRHSSYEQYF.

The DNA of the CDR3 is TGTGCCAGCAGTCTGAACCGGGGTCAGCCCCAGCATTTT. Encoded protein: CASSLNRGQPQHF. V usage is TRBV5-6 and J usage is TRBJ1-5; no reliable D call. The germline V and J ends were trimmed by 5 bases and 6 bases, with 12 bases remaining between them. CDR1 and CDR2 (germline): SGHDT, YYEEEE. The CDR3 runs 13 residues.

V gene TRBV5-1 combines with J gene TRBJ1-3, with D uncertain. CDR1 is SGHRS, CDR2 YFSETQ, per germline. The CDR3 length is 12 residues. V lost 0 bases and J 4 bases, leaving 2 bases between the germline ends. CDR3 in DNA: TGCGCCAGCAGCTTGGCCGGAAACACCATATATTTT. It is translated as CASSLAGNTIYF. Using reference TRBV5-1 and TRBJ1-3 for the parts outside the CDR3, the full variable domain is KAGVTQTPRYLIKTRGQQVTLSCSPISGHRSVSWYQQTPGQGLQFLFEYFSETQRNKGNFPGRFSGRQFSNSRSEMNVSTLELGDSALYLCASSLAGNTIYFGEGSWLTVV.

The rearrangement links TRBV6-6 to TRBJ1-1; D remains ambiguous. This CDR3 spans 13 amino acids. Germline V lookup: CDR1 MNHNY, CDR2 SVGAGI (reference sequence). V dropped 2 bases and J dropped 5 bases, with 9 bases sitting between them. The CDR3 protein is CASSYRGGTEAFF. The CDR3 nucleotides read TGTGCCAGCAGTTACCGGGGAGGGACTGAAGCTTTCTTT.

This rearrangement joins TRBV9 to TRBJ2-6; D unresolved. Looked up from germline, CDR1 is SGDLS and CDR2 is YYNGEE. The CDR3 consists of 16 residues. The V gene lost 0 bases and the J gene lost 2 bases, with 9 bases spanning the gap. The CDR3 sequence is CASSVAGEAGANVLTF. The CDR3 DNA sequence: TGTGCCAGCAGCGTAGCTGGGGAAGCTGGGGCCAACGTCCTGACTTTC.

The V gene is TRBV15, the J gene TRBJ2-7; 7 positions agree with TRBD1. Per the germline V gene, CDR1 is LNHNV and CDR2 is YYDKDF (reference sequence). The ends lost 5 bases at V and 3 bases at J; junction bases unmatched: 10. This CDR3 region has 15 residues. CDR3 sequence: CATSEYRDSNYEQYF. The CDR3, as DNA: TGTGCCACCAGCGAGTACCGGGACAGCAACTACGAGCAGTACTTC.

This chain joins TRBV29-1 and TRBJ1-4; 9 bases match TRBD1. The CDR3 runs 16 residues. CDR1 SQVTM and CDR2 ANQGSEA come from the germline V gene. Trimming took 4 bases from V and 10 from J; bases not matched to a gene: 16. The CDR3 here is CSVADLEGQGGVKLFF. The CDR3 DNA reads as TGCAGCGTTGCGGATTTGGAGGGACAGGGAGGGGTAAAACTGTTTTTT. Variable domain in full (rest from reference TRBV29-1 and TRBJ1-4): SAVISQKPSRDICQRGTSLTIQCQVDSQVTMMFWYRQQPGQSLTLIATANQGSEATYESGFVIDKFPISRPNLTFSTLTVSNMSPEDSSIYLCSVADLEGQGGVKLFFGSGTQLSVL.

This rearrangement joins TRBV9 to TRBJ1-2, with D uncertain. The V end lost 6 bases, the J end lost 4 bases, and 7 bases lay between the germline ends. The CDR3 extends over 11 amino acids. Germline CDR1 reads SGDLS; CDR2 reads YYNGEE. CDR3 in DNA: TGTGCCAGCACTAACGCCTATGGCTACACCTTC. It codes for CASTNAYGYTF.

The chain couples TRBV4-2 to TRBJ2-3, with D maybe TRBD2 (6 bases). Germline V lookup: CDR1 LGHNA, CDR2 YNFKEQ. The CDR3 consists of 16 residues. V lost 0 bases and J 4 bases, leaving 14 bases between the germline ends. The CDR3 nucleotides read TGTGCCAGCAGCCAAGAAGCGGGCCCGGGCCCAGATACGCAGTATTTT. This codes for CASSQEAGPGPDTQYF.

The count of this clone is one. The chain employs TRBV5-1 and TRBJ2-7; D assignment may be TRBD1 or TRBD2 (5 bases each). The CDR3 length is 15 residues. Germline V gene lookup returns CDR1 SGHRS and CDR2 YFSETQ. V lost 2 bases and J 4 bases, leaving 16 bases between the germline ends. CDR3 sequence (DNA): TGCGCCAGCAGCTTTGGCCGGGACGGTGTTTACGAGCAGTACTTC. Translating gives CASSFGRDGVYEQYF. Supplemented by reference TRBV5-1 and TRBJ2-7, the full variable domain reads KAGVTQTPRYLIKTRGQQVTLSCSPISGHRSVSWYQQTPGQGLQFLFEYFSETQRNKGNFPGRFSGRQFSNSRSEMNVSTLELGDSALYLCASSFGRDGVYEQYFGPGTRLTVT.

Concerning this clone: Other DNA sequences from this sample encode an identical CDR3 as well. The chain carries TRBV7-9 and TRBJ1-2; no clear D. This CDR3 is 15 amino acids long. V was trimmed by 5 bases and J by 0 bases, leaving 13 bases between them. Looked up from germline, CDR1 is SEHNR and CDR2 is FQNEAQ (reference sequence). For the CDR3, the DNA is TGTGCCAGCAGCGCTCGACCGGCGGCTAACTATGGCTACACCTTC. Its protein product is CASSARPAANYGYTF. The whole variable domain, remainder taken from reference TRBV7-9 and TRBJ1-2, is DTGVSQNPRHKITKRGQNVTFRCDPISEHNRLYWYRQTLGQGPEFLTYFQNEAQLEKSRLLSDRFSAERPKGSFSTLEIQRTEQGDSAMYLCASSARPAANYGYTFGSGTRLTVV.

A word on this clone: The sample carries other DNA sequences with the same CDR3. The chain's CDR3 is CSVEVRDGYTF. The CDR3 DNA reads as TGCAGCGTTGAAGTTCGGGATGGCTACACCTTC. The rearrangement links TRBV29-1 to TRBJ1-2; D unclear. The ends were cut back, 1 base at V and 6 bases at J, with 6 bases in the middle. Per the germline V gene, CDR1 is SQVTM and CDR2 is ANQGSEA. The CDR3 runs 11 residues.

V is TRBV7-9 and J is TRBJ2-7, with 7 bases fitting TRBD1. The CDR3 consists of 15 residues. The germline gives CDR1 SEHNR, CDR2 FQNEAQ (reference sequence). The V and J ends lost 5 bases and 5 bases, in that order; junction bases with no gene match: 12. The CDR3 sequence is CASSALKTGTHEQYF. As DNA, the CDR3 is TGTGCCAGCAGCGCCCTTAAGACAGGGACACACGAGCAGTACTTC.

The rearrangement uses TRBV5-8 and TRBJ2-1; possibly TRBD1 for D (6 bases). The V gene lost 5 bases and the J gene lost 2 bases, with 8 bases spanning the gap. The length of the CDR3 is 13 residues. Germline-derived CDR1 and CDR2 are SGHTS and YDEGEE. CDR3 amino acids: CASRRTAYNEQFF. DNA for the CDR3: TGTGCCAGCAGACGGACAGCCTACAATGAGCAGTTCTTC.

Notes on this clone: Other DNA sequences within the sample encode an identical CDR3. The chain couples TRBV27 to TRBJ2-1, with TRBD2 matching 14 bases. After removal of 6 bases from V and 3 bases from J, the junction contained 4 bases not matched to a gene. Germline V gene data show CDR1 as MNHEY and CDR2 as SMNVEV (reference sequence). This CDR3 region has 16 residues. This CDR3 is CASSRGTSGSYNEQFF. CDR3 DNA: TGTGCCAGCAGCCGAGGGACTAGCGGGAGCTACAATGAGCAGTTCTTC.

This clone was seen only once. The chain recombines TRBV5-4 with TRBJ1-1; 8 bases map to TRBD1. Trimming at V came to 4 bases and at J to 1 base, leaving 6 bases not matched to a gene. The CDR3 runs 15 residues. The germline V gene encodes CDR1 SGHNT and CDR2 YYREEE (reference sequence). This chain's CDR3 is CASSLPQGGNTEAFF. In DNA form, the CDR3 reads TGTGCCAGCAGCCTACCACAGGGGGGGAACACTGAAGCTTTCTTT.

The DNA for the CDR3 is TGTGCCAGCAGCTCGGGACTAGCGGTTACGCAGTATTTT. The encoded protein is CASSSGLAVTQYF. This chain uses TRBV13 with TRBJ2-3, with 11 bases identical to TRBD2. Germline V CDR1 and CDR2: PRHDT, FYEKMQ (reference sequence). The CDR3 is made up of 13 amino acids. V gave up 4 bases and J gave up 8 bases; unmatched junction bases: 2. Using reference TRBV13 and TRBJ2-3 for the parts outside the CDR3, the full variable domain is AAGVIQSPRHLIKEKRETATLKCYPIPRHDTVYWYQQGPGQDPQFLISFYEKMQSDKGSIPDRFSAQQFSDYHSELNMSSLELGDSALYFCASSSGLAVTQYFGPGTRLTVL.

V and J are TRBV14 and TRBJ1-1; tentative D call: TRBD1 (6 bases). The CDR3 length is 13 residues. V was trimmed by 0 bases and J by 7 bases, leaving 9 bases between them. In germline, CDR1 is SGHDN, CDR2 FVKESK. The CDR3, as DNA: TGTGCCAGCAGCCAAGACCCGGGACATGAAGCTTTCTTT. It codes for CASSQDPGHEAFF. Based on the CDR3 plus reference TRBV14 and TRBJ1-1, the full variable domain is EAGVTQFPSHSVIEKGQTVTLRCDPISGHDNLYWYRRVMGKEIKFLLHFVKESKQDESGMPNNRFLAERTGGTYSTLKVQPAELEDSGVYFCASSQDPGHEAFFGQGTRLTVV.

The J gene is TRBJ2-7, the V gene TRBV4-1; 7 bases match TRBD2. The CDR3 is 15 residues long. Germline V gene sequence: CDR1 MGHRA, CDR2 YSYEKL. The V gene end was trimmed by 1 base and the J gene end by 1 base; junction bases not matched to a gene: 4. In DNA form, the CDR3 reads TGCGCCAGCAGCCAAGGCCGGGAGGATTCCTACGAGCAGTACTTC. It yields the protein CASSQGREDSYEQYF.

The chain joins TRBV6-6 to TRBJ2-7, with D uncertain. Trimming stripped 5 bases from V and 6 bases from J, with 11 bases between. Looked up from germline, CDR1 is MNHNY and CDR2 is SVGAGI (reference sequence). The CDR3 is 12 residues long. The DNA of the CDR3 is TGTGCCAGCAGTACCACCCGGCCCGAGCAGTACTTC. The encoded protein is CASSTTRPEQYF.

The chain is built from TRBV2 and TRBJ2-1, with TRBD2 identical over 10 bases. Germline CDR1 SNHLY, CDR2 FYNNEI. This CDR3 spans 15 amino acids. J was trimmed by 4 bases and V by 11 bases; bases with no gene match: 11. The chain's CDR3 is CAREQAGGPYNEQFF. The CDR3 DNA is TGTGCCCGCGAGCAAGCGGGAGGGCCGTACAATGAGCAGTTCTTC.

Only one count was recorded for this clone. J is TRBJ2-2 and V is TRBV15, with D possibly TRBD1 on 5 matching bases. Germline CDR1 and CDR2: LNHNV and YYDKDF (reference sequence). V was shortened by 6 bases and J by 5 bases, with 16 bases between the two germline ends. This CDR3 has 15 amino acids. CDR3 amino acids: CATRPVNTGTGELFF. The CDR3 DNA sequence: TGTGCCACCAGGCCCGTTAATACAGGAACCGGGGAGCTGTTTTTT.

The rearrangement joins TRBV7-3 to TRBJ2-1, with 8 positions matching TRBD1. The CDR3 is 15 residues long. The ends lost 4 bases at V and 10 bases at J; junction bases unmatched: 12. CDR1 is SGHTA and CDR2 is FQGTGA in the germline V gene. CDR3 residues: CASSSSGTGSPEQFF. CDR3 in DNA: TGTGCCAGCAGCTCGTCCGGGACAGGATCACCGGAGCAGTTCTTC.